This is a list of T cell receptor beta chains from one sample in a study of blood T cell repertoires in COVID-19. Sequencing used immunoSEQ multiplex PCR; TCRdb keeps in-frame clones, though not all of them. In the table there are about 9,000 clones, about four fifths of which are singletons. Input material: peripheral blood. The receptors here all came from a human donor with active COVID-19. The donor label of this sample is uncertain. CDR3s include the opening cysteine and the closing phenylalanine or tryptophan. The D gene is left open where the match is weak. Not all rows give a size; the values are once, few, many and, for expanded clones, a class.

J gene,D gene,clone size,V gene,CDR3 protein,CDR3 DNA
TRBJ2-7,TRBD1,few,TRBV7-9,CASSFYTGAHEQYF,TGTGCCAGCAGCTTCTACACAGGGGCCCACGAGCAGTACTTC
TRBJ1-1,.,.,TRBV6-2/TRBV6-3,CASSYKAAGLNTEAFF,TGTGCCAGCAGTTACAAGGCGGCGGGGCTGAACACTGAAGCTTTCTTT
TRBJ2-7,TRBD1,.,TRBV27,CASSFSGQGDYEQYF,TGTGCCAGCAGTTTTTCGGGACAGGGTGACTACGAGCAGTACTTC
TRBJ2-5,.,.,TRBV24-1,CATSDPLKGAGETQYF,TGTGCCACCAGTGATCCACTAAAAGGGGCCGGGGAGACCCAGTACTTC
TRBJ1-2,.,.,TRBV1,CTSSQGNRDRGFYGYGYTF,TGCACCAGCAGCCAGGGCAACCGGGACAGGGGGTTTTACGGCTATGGCTACACCTTC
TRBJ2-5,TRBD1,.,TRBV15,CATSRSPTGRETQYF,TGTGCCACCAGCAGATCTCCGACAGGGCGAGAGACCCAGTACTTC
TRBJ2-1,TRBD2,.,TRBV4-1,CASSQALATSGSDEQFF,TGCGCCAGCAGCCAGGCCCTCGCTACTAGCGGGAGTGATGAGCAGTTCTTC
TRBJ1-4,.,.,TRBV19,CASRGSNEKLFF,TGTGCCAGTAGGGGTAGCAATGAAAAACTGTTTTTT
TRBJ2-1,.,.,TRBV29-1,CSVDPSIPEQFF,TGCAGCGTTGACCCTAGTATTCCTGAGCAGTTCTTC
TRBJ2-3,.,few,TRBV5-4,CASKQTGTVTDTQYF,TGTGCCAGCAAACAGACAGGGACTGTCACAGATACGCAGTATTTT
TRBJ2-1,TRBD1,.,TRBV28,CASNDRDRSNNEQFF,TGTGCCAGCAACGACCGGGACAGGAGTAACAATGAGCAGTTCTTC
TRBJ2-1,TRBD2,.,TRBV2,CASRGRAYNEQFF,TGTGCCAGCCGCGGGAGGGCTTACAATGAGCAGTTCTTC
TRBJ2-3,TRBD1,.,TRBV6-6,CASIEDRDTDTQYF,TGTGCCAGCATTGAGGACAGGGACACAGATACGCAGTATTTT
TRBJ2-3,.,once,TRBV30,CAWSVITTSTDTQYF,TGTGCCTGGAGTGTAATCACTACTAGCACAGATACGCAGTATTTT
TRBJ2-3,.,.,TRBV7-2,CASSLEGWADTQYF,TGTGCCAGTAGCTTGGAGGGGTGGGCAGATACGCAGTATTTT
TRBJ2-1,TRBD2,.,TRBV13,CASSPPASGSNEQFF,TGTGCCAGCAGCCCCCCGGCTAGCGGGAGCAATGAGCAGTTCTTC
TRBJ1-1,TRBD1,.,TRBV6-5,CASSKPRDRATEAFF,TGTGCCAGCAGTAAACCCCGGGACAGGGCCACTGAAGCTTTCTTT
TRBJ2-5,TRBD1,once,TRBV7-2,CASSLRQGRQETQYF,TGTGCCAGCAGCTTAAGACAGGGCCGCCAAGAGACCCAGTACTTC
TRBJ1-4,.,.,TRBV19,CASSIDLQTVNEKLFF,TGTGCCAGTAGTATAGATCTACAGACAGTTAATGAAAAACTGTTTTTT
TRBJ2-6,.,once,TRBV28,CASRSHSGANVLTF,TGTGCCAGCAGATCCCACTCTGGGGCCAACGTCCTGACTTTC
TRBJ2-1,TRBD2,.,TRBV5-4,CASSLAAAGGTGRVF,TGTGCCAGCAGCTTGGCCGCGGCGGGAGGCACCGGGCGGGTCTTC
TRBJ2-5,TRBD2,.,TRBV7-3,CASSPGTSPQETQYF,TGTGCCAGCAGCCCAGGGACTAGCCCACAAGAGACCCAGTACTTC
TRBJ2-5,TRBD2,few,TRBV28,CASSQTSGRALATQYF,TGTGCCAGCAGTCAGACTAGCGGGAGGGCCTTGGCGACCCAGTACTTC
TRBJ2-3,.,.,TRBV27,CASDDSDITDTQYF,TGTGCCAGCGATGACAGCGACATCACAGATACGCAGTATTTT
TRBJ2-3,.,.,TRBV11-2,CASSLGGASTDTQYF,TGTGCCAGCAGCTTAGGGGGAGCCTCCACAGATACGCAGTATTTT
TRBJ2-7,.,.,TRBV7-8,CASSFYGTYSGEQYF,TGTGCCAGCAGCTTTTACGGTACCTACTCAGGGGAGCAGTACTTC
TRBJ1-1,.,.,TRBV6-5,CASSPELTNTEAFF,TGTGCCAGCAGTCCCGAACTAACGAACACTGAAGCTTTCTTT
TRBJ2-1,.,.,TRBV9,CASSVREAVGLRIVEQFF,TGTGCCAGCAGCGTAAGAGAAGCCGTAGGACTCAGAATTGTCGAGCAGTTCTTC
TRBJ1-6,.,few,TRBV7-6,CASSSDRRLSPLHF,TGTGCCAGCAGCTCGGACAGACGGCTTTCACCCCTCCACTTT
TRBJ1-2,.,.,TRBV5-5,CASSSTVTDNYGYTF,TGTGCCAGCAGCTCGACGGTGACAGATAACTATGGCTACACCTTC
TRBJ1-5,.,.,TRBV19,CASSIIGGEYSNQPQHF,TGTGCCAGTAGTATTATCGGAGGGGAATATAGCAATCAGCCCCAGCATTTT